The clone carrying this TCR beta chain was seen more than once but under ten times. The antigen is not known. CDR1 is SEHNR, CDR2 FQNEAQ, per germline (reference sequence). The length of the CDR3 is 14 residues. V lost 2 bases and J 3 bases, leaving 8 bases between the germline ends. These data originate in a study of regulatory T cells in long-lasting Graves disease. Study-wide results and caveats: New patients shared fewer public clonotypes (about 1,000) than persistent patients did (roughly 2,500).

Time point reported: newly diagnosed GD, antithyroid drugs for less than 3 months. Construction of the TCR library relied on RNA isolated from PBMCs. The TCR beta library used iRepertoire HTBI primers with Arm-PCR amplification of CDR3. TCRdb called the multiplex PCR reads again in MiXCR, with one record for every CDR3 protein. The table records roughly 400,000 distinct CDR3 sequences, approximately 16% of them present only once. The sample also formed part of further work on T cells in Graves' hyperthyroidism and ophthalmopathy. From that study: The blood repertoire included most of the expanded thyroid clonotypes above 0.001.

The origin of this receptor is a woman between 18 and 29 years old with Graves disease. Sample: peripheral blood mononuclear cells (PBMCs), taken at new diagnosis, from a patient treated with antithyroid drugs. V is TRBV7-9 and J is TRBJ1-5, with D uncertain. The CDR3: CASSLLGNNQPQHF. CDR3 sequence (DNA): TGTGCCAGCAGCTTACTGGGCAACAATCAGCCCCAGCATTTT.